The 21 T cell receptor beta chains given below trace back to one sample, sequenced in a study of pediatric ulcerative colitis. The protocol was immunoSEQ multiplex PCR, while the TCRdb copy is restricted to in-frame clones and leaves out a portion. This sample has 30,000 to 40,000 clones; roughly 78% occur once, and the top ten carry 3.5% to 5%. Specimen: blood. These receptors were collected from a boy aged 5-17 years with severe ulcerative colitis.

The rearrangement links TRBV6-1 to TRBJ1-2; D uncertain. V lost 3 bases and J 8 bases, leaving 16 bases between the germline ends. In germline, CDR1 is MNHNS, CDR2 SASEGT. This CDR3 is built from 14 residues. CDR3 region: CASSDPQRKGGYTF. DNA of the CDR3: TGTGCCAGCAGTGATCCCCAGAGGAAAGGCGGCTACACCTTC.

The chain employs TRBV9 and TRBJ1-1; 12 bases are a match to TRBD1. CDR3 size: 15 residues. The junction had 6 bases not matched to a gene; V was cut back by 4 bases and J by 5 bases. CDR1 is SGDLS, CDR2 YYNGEE, per germline. The CDR3 protein is CASSPRDRGLTEAFF. The CDR3 bases are TGTGCCAGCAGCCCAAGGGACAGGGGGCTAACTGAAGCTTTCTTT.

The chain combines TRBV13 with TRBJ2-1; D gene ambiguous. From germline, CDR1 is PRHDT and CDR2 FYEKMQ (reference sequence). V lost 5 bases and J lost 2, with 13 bases in between. This CDR3 spans 15 amino acids. The CDR3 region has the DNA TGTGCCAGCAGCGTTAGACCAGGCCCCTACAATGAGCAGTTCTTC. Amino acid sequence: CASSVRPGPYNEQFF.

The chain is built from TRBV2 and TRBJ2-7, with a possible D match to TRBD1 (5 bases). V lost 0 bases to trimming and J lost 3 bases, with 9 bases between them. The CDR3 is 14 residues long. Germline CDR1 is SNHLY and CDR2 is FYNNEI. The chain's CDR3 is CASSEAAGIYEQYF. Written as DNA, the CDR3 is TGTGCCAGCAGTGAAGCGGCAGGGATCTACGAGCAGTACTTC. The full variable domain, with the rest looked up from reference TRBV2 and TRBJ2-7, is EPEVTQTPSHQVTQMGQEVILRCVPISNHLYFYWYRQILGQKVEFLVSFYNNEISEKSEIFDDQFSVERPDGSNFTLKIRSTKLEDSAMYFCASSEAAGIYEQYFGPGTRLTVT.

J is TRBJ1-6 and V is TRBV6-5, with D tentatively TRBD1 (6 bases). Trimming stripped 6 bases from V and 7 bases from J, with 13 bases between. The V gene's germline CDR1 is MNHEY and CDR2 SVGAGI. The CDR3 covers 14 residues. The CDR3 loop is CASRPRQANSPLHF. In DNA form, the CDR3 reads TGTGCCAGCAGGCCCAGACAGGCGAATTCACCCCTCCACTTT.

This sequence joins TRBV19 and TRBJ1-2, with a tentative D call TRBD1 (5 bases). V lost 7 bases, J lost 8 bases, and 17 bases lay in between. Germline V gene sequence: CDR1 LNHDA, CDR2 SQIVND (reference sequence). This CDR3 comprises 13 residues. CDR3 region: CASMGQETTGYTF. As DNA, the CDR3 is TGTGCCAGTATGGGGCAGGAGACTACAGGCTACACCTTC.

The chain is built from TRBV7-3 and TRBJ2-3, with 8 bases aligning to TRBD1. CDR1 is SGHTA, CDR2 FQGTGA, per germline. Trimming took 5 bases from V and 4 from J; bases not matched to a gene: 8. The CDR3 runs 15 residues. The CDR3: CASSPTGESADTQYF. The CDR3 DNA is TGTGCCAGCAGCCCGACAGGGGAATCGGCAGATACGCAGTATTTT.

This clone has only one observation. The chain links TRBV6-5 to TRBJ1-1; 8 bases line up with TRBD1. The CDR3 consists of 13 residues. J gave up 4 bases and V 5 bases, and 3 bases lay outside the gene matches. Per the germline V gene, CDR1 is MNHEY and CDR2 is SVGAGI. CDR3 region: CASSTGGATEAFF. The CDR3 DNA sequence: TGTGCCAGCAGTACAGGGGGGGCCACTGAAGCTTTCTTT.

This rearrangement joins TRBV30 to TRBJ1-2, with 7 bases lining up with TRBD1. The CDR3 runs to 14 residues. Germline CDR1 and CDR2: GTSNPN and SVGIG (reference sequence). Germline trimming cut 5 bases from V and 2 bases from J; bases unmatched to any gene: 8. CDR3 bases: TGTGCCTGGGAAACTTCACAGGGGAACTATGGCTACACCTTC. This encodes CAWETSQGNYGYTF.

The gene calls are TRBV28 and TRBJ2-7; 11 nucleotides align to TRBD2. The length of the CDR3 is 14 residues. Germline V gene lookup returns CDR1 MDHEN and CDR2 SYDVKM. V lost 7 bases, J lost 6 bases, and 8 bases stayed unmatched. The CDR3 region is CASMSSGGAGEQYF. In nucleotides, the CDR3 is TGTGCCAGCATGAGTAGCGGGGGGGCCGGCGAGCAGTACTTC.

V usage is TRBV9 and J usage is TRBJ2-1, with unresolved D. The CDR3 length is 15 residues. Trimming left V 2 bases short and J 0 bases short, with 9 bases between. Germline V gives CDR1 SGDLS, CDR2 YYNGEE. CDR3 protein: CASSVGSYSYNEQFF. CDR3 nucleotide sequence: TGTGCCAGCAGCGTCGGGTCCTACTCCTACAATGAGCAGTTCTTC. The whole variable domain, filled in from reference TRBV9 and TRBJ2-1, reads DSGVTQTPKHLITATGQRVTLRCSPRSGDLSVYWYQQSLDQGLQFLIQYYNGEERAKGNILERFSAQQFPDLHSELNLSSLELGDSALYFCASSVGSYSYNEQFFGPGTRLTVL.

The V call is TRBV5-1, the J call TRBJ2-2; no definite D call. The V end was cut by 9 bases, the J end by 4 bases, with 10 bases between. The V gene's germline CDR1 is SGHRS and CDR2 YFSETQ. CDR3 length: 12 residues. CDR3 bases: TGCGCCACCCGGCCGGGCACCGGGGAGCTGTTTTTT. Translation: CATRPGTGELFF.

This sequence joins TRBV13 and TRBJ1-1; D call uncertain. The CDR3 is made up of 14 amino acids. V was pared by 1 base and J by 0 bases, with 6 bases between. The germline V gene encodes CDR1 PRHDT and CDR2 FYEKMQ (reference sequence). CDR3 coding DNA: TGTGCCAGCAGCTTAGCCGGGGTGAACACTGAAGCTTTCTTT. Protein: CASSLAGVNTEAFF.

V is TRBV13 and J is TRBJ2-3; D ambiguous. Looked up from germline, CDR1 is PRHDT and CDR2 is FYEKMQ (reference sequence). The CDR3 has 11 residues. V lost 8 bases, J lost 2 bases, and 5 bases lay in between. CDR3 amino acids: CASRLTDTQYF. DNA of the CDR3: TGTGCCAGCCGCCTCACAGATACGCAGTATTTT.

The CDR3 sequence is CASSRGLSYEQYF. CDR3 DNA: TGTGCCTCCTCCCGGGGACTTTCCTACGAGCAGTACTTC. The chain links TRBV30 to TRBJ2-7; D is perhaps TRBD2 (6 bases). Germline V CDR1 and CDR2: GTSNPN, SVGIG (reference sequence). The CDR3 extends over 13 amino acids. V was shortened by 7 bases and J by 1 base, with 14 bases between the two germline ends. Looking up the rest from reference TRBV30 and TRBJ2-7 gives the full variable domain: SQTIHQWPATLVQPVGSPLSLECTVEGTSNPNLYWYRQAAGRGLQLLFYSVGIGQISSEVPQNLSASRPQDRQFILSSKKLLLSDSGFYLCASSRGLSYEQYFGPGTRLTVT.

CDR3 amino acids: CASSRRRESGELFF. The CDR3 DNA reads TGTGCCAGCAGCCGTCGCAGGGAGAGCGGGGAGCTGTTTTTT. The chain uses TRBV14 and TRBJ2-2; possibly TRBD1 or TRBD2 for D (5 bases each). Trimming removed 4 bases from V and 7 bases from J, with 13 bases in between. Germline V gene lookup returns CDR1 SGHDN and CDR2 FVKESK. This CDR3 contains 14 residues.

The J gene is TRBJ2-5, the V gene TRBV12-5; no clear D. There are 16 residues in the CDR3. CDR1 and CDR2 from the germline V gene are LGHNT and FRNRAP. V was pared by 2 bases and J by 3 bases, with 16 bases between. CDR3 sequence reads: CASGLSPRVREETQYF. The CDR3 DNA is TGTGCTAGTGGTTTGTCCCCCAGAGTGCGCGAAGAGACCCAGTACTTC.

The rearrangement joins TRBV9 to TRBJ2-5; 9 nucleotides agree with TRBD2. V gave up 3 bases and J gave up 5 bases; unmatched junction bases: 8. This CDR3 comprises 15 residues. Per the germline V gene, CDR1 is SGDLS and CDR2 is YYNGEE. The chain's CDR3 is CASSELAGPRETQYF. As DNA, the CDR3 is TGTGCCAGCAGCGAACTAGCGGGCCCCAGGGAGACCCAGTACTTC.

The rearrangement joins TRBV6-4 to TRBJ2-2; D not certain. This CDR3 has 12 residues. Trimming removed 0 bases at V and 7 bases at J, with 3 bases between. Germline CDR1 and CDR2: MRHNA and SNTAGT. CDR3 coding DNA: TGTGCCAGCAGTGACTCCGGCGGGGAGCTGTTTTTT. Amino acid sequence: CASSDSGGELFF.

The chain combines TRBV18 with TRBJ2-3; a weak D match, TRBD2 (6 bases). V was trimmed by 0 bases and J by 3 bases, leaving 10 bases between them. The CDR3 contains 15 residues. Germline lookup yields CDR1 KGHSH and CDR2 LQKENI. In nucleotides, the CDR3 is TGTGCCAGCTCACCACCGGGCGCGGGGACAGATACGCAGTATTTT. Amino acids: CASSPPGAGTDTQYF.

V usage is TRBV6-1 and J usage is TRBJ2-7, with a weak D call TRBD1 (6 bases). The CDR3 contains 13 residues. Germline CDR1 MNHNS, CDR2 SASEGT. The germline V and J ends were trimmed by 6 bases and 3 bases, with 12 bases remaining between them. Here the CDR3 reads CASRGQSIYEQYF. CDR3 sequence (DNA): TGTGCCAGCAGGGGACAATCTATCTACGAGCAGTACTTC.